This T cell receptor (beta chain) was recorded in a study of T cell clones after liver transplantation. Study context: Post-transplant blood was tracked for graft-donor-reactive T cell clones identified in a pre-transplant mixed lymphocyte reaction.

Only in-frame clones appear in the TCRdb table, and some are missing; sequencing was by immunoSEQ multiplex PCR. The table lists tens of thousands of clones, around 96% of them singletons, with about 25% in the top ten. Study-level results: Graft donor-reactive T cells may have migrated into the graft rather than being deleted.

As for this clone: As yet, its antigen is unknown.

Specimen: CD8+ T cells from blood, collected 12 months after liver transplant. The receptor's source is a human patient who received a liver transplant. Some T cells may possibly be graft donor cells.

The CDR3 reads CASRKLGTGDGANVLTF. The CDR3 DNA follows: TGTGCCAGCAGGAAGCTTGGGACAGGGGATGGGGCCAACGTCCTGACTTTC. The chain is built from TRBV11-3 and TRBJ2-6; 10 bases are a match to TRBD1. The germline gives CDR1 SGHNT, CDR2 YENEEA. The CDR3 is made up of 17 amino acids. Trimming removed 6 bases from V and 3 bases from J; junction bases left unmatched: 8.